The present T cell receptor beta chain was sequenced within a study of blood T cell repertoires in COVID-19. At the level of the study: From the United States, Italy and Spain came samples of acute and convalescent COVID-19. PBMCs, B-cell-depleted T cells, or T cells were the source of the cDNA or gDNA that made up the material.

How the authors handled the data: Estimated nucleated cell counts came from reference gene primer amplification. Produced via immunoSEQ multiplex PCR; TCRdb's table is partial and in-frame only. That table supplies the V and J calls and clone size; D and trimming were determined from the DNA. The sample lists approximately 22,000 clones; approximately 88% were seen once. The CDR3 contains 15 residues. V was pared by 2 bases and J by 2 bases, with 13 bases between. Germline V gene sequence: CDR1 MNHEY, CDR2 SMNVEV (reference sequence). This sequence joins TRBV27 and TRBJ2-7; tentatively, D is TRBD2 (5 bases). The sample was peripheral blood. The clonotype was recovered from an elderly man with active or convalescent COVID-19. The CDR3 is CASSLVMSGTYEQYF. The CDR3 nucleotides are TGTGCCAGCAGTTTAGTGATGAGCGGAACCTACGAGCAGTACTTC.